A selection of T cell receptor beta chains follows, all from one sample in a study of cytomegalovirus exposure and HLA in healthy donors. Repertoires were generated with immunoSEQ multiplex PCR, while TCRdb's copy carries only in-frame clones and drops some. The sample holds 110,000 to 150,000 clones, 75% to 80% seen once. Input material: PBMCs. All receptors come from a woman under 30 in good health and CMV-seropositive. Both conserved end residues are part of each CDR3. The D gene is left open where the match is weak. Clone size, where shown, is once, few, many, or a class for clones that have expanded.

J | V | size | D | DNA | CDR3
TRBJ2-7 | TRBV7-9 | NA | NA | TGTGCCAGCAGCTGGGAGGACAGGTCCTCTGAGCAGTACTTC | CASSWEDRSSEQYF
TRBJ2-6 | TRBV5-1 | NA | NA | TGCGCCAGCAGCTTGGCCATTGGTCAGGGCTCTGGGGCCAACGTCCTGACTTTC | CASSLAIGQGSGANVLTF
TRBJ1-1 | TRBV6-1 | NA | NA | TGTGCCAGCAGTGATGCGGGCCCCGAAATGAACACTGAAGCTTTCTTT | CASSDAGPEMNTEAFF
TRBJ2-6 | TRBV5-1 | few | NA | TGCGCCAGCAGCTTGCGGGGTTCTGGGGCCAACGTCCTGACTTTC | CASSLRGSGANVLTF
TRBJ1-5 | TRBV10-2 | NA | NA | TGCGCCAGCAATTCGGTTAATCAGCCCCAGCATTTT | CASNSVNQPQHF
TRBJ1-2 | TRBV29-1 | NA | NA | TGCAGCGTAGGCGACGGGGACTATGGCTACACCTTC | CSVGDGDYGYTF
TRBJ2-1 | TRBV30 | NA | NA | TGTGCCTGGAGATATAGCGTCAATGAGCAGTTCTTC | CAWRYSVNEQFF
TRBJ1-2 | TRBV7-9 | NA | NA | TGTGCCAGCAGCTTAAGGGGGATCCGTAACTCCAACTATGGCTACACCTTC | CASSLRGIRNSNYGYTF
TRBJ1-6 | TRBV11-2 | NA | TRBD1 | TGTGCCAGCAGCCCCGTGAGGACAGGGGGCCGTTCACCCCTCCACTTT | CASSPVRTGGRSPLHF
TRBJ2-1 | TRBV9 | NA | NA | TGTGCCAGCAGCGAGACAGTCAGCTCCTACAATGAGCAGTTCTTC | CASSETVSSYNEQFF
TRBJ2-2 | TRBV9 | NA | NA | TGTGCCAGCAGCGTTGGGAGTTTAAACTCCGGGGAGCTGTTTTTT | CASSVGSLNSGELFF
TRBJ2-1 | TRBV11-2 | NA | TRBD1 | TGTGCCAGCAGCCGGACGGACAGGGGGGACAGGAATGAGCAGTTCTTC | CASSRTDRGDRNEQFF
TRBJ1-2 | TRBV6-1 | NA | NA | TGTGCCAGCAGTCCCGAGGGCCAGGTACACTATGGCTACACCTTC | CASSPEGQVHYGYTF
TRBJ1-6 | TRBV5-6 | NA | NA | TGTGCCAGCAGCTTGCGGGGTGGTAATTCACCCCTCCACTTT | CASSLRGGNSPLHF
TRBJ2-1 | TRBV28 | NA | TRBD1 | TGTGCCAGCAGTTTAAGGGACAGGGATGATGCTGAGCAGTTCTTC | CASSLRDRDDAEQFF
TRBJ1-1 | TRBV28 | NA | NA | TGTGCCAGCAGAAACGGAGCAGCTTTCTTT | CASRNGAAFF
TRBJ2-2 | TRBV6-5 | NA | NA | TGTGCCAGCAGTTCCCTTGGACTGAACACCGGGGAGCTGTTTTTT | CASSSLGLNTGELFF
TRBJ2-1 | TRBV2 | NA | NA | TGTGCCAGCAGTGGTCGCCAGAACTTGCGGTACAATGAGCAGTTCTTC | CASSGRQNLRYNEQFF
TRBJ1-4 | TRBV30 | NA | NA | TGTGCCTGGAGTGGCCCCGCCAGTGAAAAACTGTTTTTT | CAWSGPASEKLFF
TRBJ1-3 | TRBV6-6 | NA | TRBD1 | TGTGCCAGCAGTAAACAGGGGGTTTCTGGAAACACCATATATTTT | CASSKQGVSGNTIYF
TRBJ1-1 | TRBV2 | NA | TRBD1 | TGTGCCAGCAGTGACAAGCAGGGGGCGATCACTGAAGCTTTCTTT | CASSDKQGAITEAFF
TRBJ2-3 | TRBV5-1 | NA | NA | TGCGCCAGCAGCTTGGCCCTACAGGGTAGCACAGATACGCAGTATTTT | CASSLALQGSTDTQYF
TRBJ2-7 | TRBV11-2 | NA | NA | TGTGCCAGCAGTTTAGACCAACGACAGGCGGGCTCCTACGAGCAGTACTTC | CASSLDQRQAGSYEQYF
TRBJ2-5 | TRBV30 | NA | TRBD2 | TGTGCCTGGAGTGTTGCAGCGGGGGAGGAGACCCAGTACTTC | CAWSVAAGEETQYF
TRBJ1-6 | TRBV7-8 | NA | NA | TGTGCCAGCAGCTTAGGGGCAGGGGTTAGTTCACCCCTCCACTTT | CASSLGAGVSSPLHF
TRBJ1-2 | TRBV19 | NA | TRBD1 | TGTGCCAGTAGTATTCAGGGGGCGAAGAAGTCTACCTATGGCTACACCTTC | CASSIQGAKKSTYGYTF
TRBJ1-4 | TRBV19 | NA | NA | TGTGCCAGTAGTATAGGGTCGACTACAACTAATGAAAAACTGTTTTTT | CASSIGSTTTNEKLFF